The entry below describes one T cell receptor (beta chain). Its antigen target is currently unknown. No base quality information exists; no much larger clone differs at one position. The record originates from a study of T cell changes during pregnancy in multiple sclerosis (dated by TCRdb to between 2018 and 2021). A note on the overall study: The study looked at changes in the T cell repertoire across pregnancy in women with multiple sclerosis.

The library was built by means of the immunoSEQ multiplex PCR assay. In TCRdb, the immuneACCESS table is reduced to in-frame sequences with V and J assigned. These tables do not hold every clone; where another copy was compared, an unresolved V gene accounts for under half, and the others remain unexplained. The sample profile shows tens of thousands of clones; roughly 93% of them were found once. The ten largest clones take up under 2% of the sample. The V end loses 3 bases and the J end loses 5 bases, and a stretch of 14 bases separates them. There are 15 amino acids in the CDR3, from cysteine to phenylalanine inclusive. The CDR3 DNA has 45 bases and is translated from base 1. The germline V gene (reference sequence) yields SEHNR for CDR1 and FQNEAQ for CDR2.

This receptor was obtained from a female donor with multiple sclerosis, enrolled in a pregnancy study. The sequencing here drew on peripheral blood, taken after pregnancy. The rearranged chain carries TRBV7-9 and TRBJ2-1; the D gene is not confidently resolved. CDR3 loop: CASSLVSARNNEQFF. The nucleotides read TGTGCCAGCAGCTTGGTCAGCGCGCGGAACAATGAGCAGTTCTTC.